The sequence of this T cell receptor beta chain was determined in a study of blood T cells in healthy people across ages. Alongside a J-beta primer mix, a sample-barcoded 5' primer served in a second PCR lasting 7 to 11 cycles. The study obtained at least 2.5 million CDR3-containing paired-end reads from every sample. TCRdb ran MiXCR on the 5' RACE reads and lists one entry per CDR3 protein. Of around 1,800,000 distinct CDR3 sequences listed, 39% are singletons. Sample donors were healthy Caucasian individuals that came from Russia, aged 6 to 90. Each sample yielded at least 6 million isolated PBMCs. Germline V gene sequence: CDR1 DFQATT, CDR2 SNEGSKA (reference sequence). This CDR3 comprises 16 residues. For this clonotype: This may be a read error: a much more frequent sequence differs by one nucleotide.

The genes are TRBV20-1 and TRBJ2-1, with TRBD2 matching 7 bases. The DNA end favors TRBJ2-7, so the J call may be wrong. The receptor was isolated from a human donor in good health. Sequencing used blood. The CDR3 protein is CSARVERGASYNEQYF. DNA for the CDR3: TGCAGTGCTAGGGTGGAGCGGGGAGCATCCTACAATGAGCAGTACTTC.